This T cell receptor beta chain was obtained from a study of metastatic and nonmetastatic thyroid tumors. In the study overall: Blood and tumor or nodule tissue repertoires from malignant and benign thyroid patients were compared.

Each patient came to thyroid surgery without any prior treatment (of any kind). Notes on the study in general: A significant increase in TCR beta diversity was reportedly seen in malignant thyroid tumors relative to benign nodules, in blood and tumor.

Authors' data handling: To classify distant metastasis in papillary thyroid cancer, a model was built from CDR3 differences across clinicopathological groups. TCRdb called clones again from the PCR reads with MiXCR. What appears here as the V and J calls and clone size reflects TCRdb's work, not the paper's. The sample lists some 25,000 clones, approximately 20% occurring once. The germline gives CDR1 MNHNS, CDR2 SASEGT. This CDR3 spans 15 amino acids. J was trimmed by 0 bases and V by 0 bases; bases with no gene match: 0. In the case of this clone: Its antigen remains unknown. This same CDR3 is encoded by further DNA sequences in the sample.

The sequence came from a male donor with papillary thyroid cancer or a benign thyroid nodule (not recorded which). Some clones in this sample may be carry-over from other donors' samples. The sequenced material came from blood. This chain connects TRBV6-1 to TRBJ2-3; 7 bases agree with TRBD2. CDR3 amino acids: CASSEASGSTDTQYF. The CDR3 coding sequence is TGTGCCAGCAGTGAAGCTAGCGGGAGCACAGATACGCAGTATTTT.